The T cell receptor (beta chain) described here comes from a study of cytomegalovirus exposure and HLA in healthy donors. Primers: 60 Vbeta forward and 13 Jbeta reverse. The method was immunoSEQ multiplex PCR; TCRdb's version includes in-frame clones alone and lacks a portion of them. Here the sample spans about 170,000 clones, 80% being singletons. Comment on this clone: What it binds is not known.

The donors (healthy individuals) were bone marrow donors. The V gene lost 0 bases and the J gene lost 0 bases, with 11 bases spanning the gap. Germline V gives CDR1 MNHEY, CDR2 SVGAGI. The CDR3 runs to 16 residues. Study findings and constraints: Apart from CMV serostatus, no immune exposure information was available. A later analysis reportedly found that, within productive TCRs, an Asian-associated ancestry cluster had fewer N-insertions than the mean observed across the roughly 630 donors. Later analysis identified 16,000 or so TCR beta sequences associated with HLA alleles, using a false discovery rate threshold of 0.05.

The TCR comes from a male donor in good health and CMV-seronegative. What was sequenced was PBMCs. The V call is TRBV6-5, the J call TRBJ1-2; TRBD1 is a possible D gene (6 bases). Here the CDR3 reads CASSYSNAGANYGYTF. The CDR3 nucleotides read TGTGCCAGCAGTTACTCGAACGCAGGGGCTAACTATGGCTACACCTTC.